The 15 T cell receptor beta chains given below trace back to one sample, sequenced in a study of T-cell memory formation after mild COVID-19. TCRdb re-derived calls from the 5' RACE reads in MiXCR, one entry per CDR3 protein. Of under 400,000 distinct CDR3 sequences in the sample, about 21% were seen once. The sequencing sample was made of PBMCs or a T cell subset sorted from them (not recorded which). These receptors were collected from an adult woman who had mild COVID-19 (a few samples of this study predate the infection). Cell type and time point are not known.

The J gene is TRBJ2-3, the V gene TRBV7-6; no clear D. Trimming removed 5 bases at V and 6 bases at J, with 21 bases between. The CDR3 sequence is 16 residues long. Per the germline V gene, CDR1 is SGHVS and CDR2 is FNYEAQ. CDR3 nucleotides: TGTGCCAGCAGCCCTAGGGCCTCGAAAAGGTCCGATACGCAGTATTTT. It is translated as CASSPRASKRSDTQYF.

The CDR3 region has the DNA TGTGCCTGCCGCCCAGGATCTCACTACGAGCAGTACTTC. Translating gives CACRPGSHYEQYF. The chain uses TRBV30 and TRBJ2-7; D remains ambiguous. The CDR3 runs to 13 residues. Germline V lookup: CDR1 GTSNPN, CDR2 SVGIG (reference sequence). The germline V and J ends were trimmed by 6 bases and 3 bases, with 15 bases remaining between them.

V is TRBV5-1 and J is TRBJ2-1; TRBD1 matches at 8 bases. J lost 12 bases, V lost 4 bases, and 18 bases had no gene match. The CDR3 consists of 16 residues. Looked up from germline, CDR1 is SGHRS and CDR2 is YFSETQ. Here the CDR3 reads CASSPRDGQGGSWQFF. CDR3 coding DNA: TGCGCCAGCAGCCCGCGAGATGGACAGGGAGGATCATGGCAGTTCTTC.

In its sample, this clonotype was seen a few times. The chain links TRBV24-1 to TRBJ2-7; unclear D gene. The CDR3 length is 13 residues. V dropped 3 bases and J dropped 6 bases, with 11 bases sitting between them. Germline values: CDR1 KGHDR, CDR2 SFDVKD. CDR3 in amino acids: CATSDGSGSEQYF. CDR3 sequence (DNA): TGTGCCACCAGTGATGGGTCGGGCAGCGAGCAGTACTTC.

The table lists this clonotype with a few counts. This chain joins TRBV4-1 and TRBJ2-2; D gene uncertain. Germline CDR1 reads MGHRA; CDR2 reads YSYEKL. The CDR3 sequence is 16 residues long. V was shortened by 1 base and J by 4 bases, with 13 bases between the two germline ends. CDR3 sequence (DNA): TGCGCCAGCAGCCAAGGGGTTTCCCTCGGCACCGGGGAGCTGTTTTTT. It encodes CASSQGVSLGTGELFF.

This clonotype has a handful of counts. The J gene is TRBJ2-1, the V gene TRBV7-9; D may be TRBD2 (7 bases). CDR1 SEHNR and CDR2 FQNEAQ come from the germline V gene (reference sequence). V gave up 8 bases and J gave up 4 bases, with 9 bases separating them. This CDR3 is built from 12 residues. In DNA form, the CDR3 reads TGTGCCAGCGGGGGGGCTTACAATGAGCAGTTCTTC. Translating gives CASGGAYNEQFF.

This clonotype was seen only a few times. CDR3 sequence reads: CATSRDPVGVPSVDYEQYF. In DNA form, the CDR3 reads TGTGCCACCAGCAGAGATCCCGTGGGAGTCCCCTCCGTAGACTACGAGCAGTACTTC. This chain joins TRBV15 and TRBJ2-7; TRBD2 is a possible D gene (5 bases). The length of the CDR3 is 19 residues. Germline V gene sequence: CDR1 LNHNV, CDR2 YYDKDF (reference sequence). V was shortened by 0 bases and J by 3 bases, with 24 bases between the two germline ends.

Only one count was recorded for this clonotype. The chain uses TRBV29-1 and TRBJ1-4; D remains ambiguous. This CDR3 is 15 amino acids long. V was trimmed by 1 base and J by 0 bases, leaving 9 bases between them. Germline V lookup: CDR1 SQVTM, CDR2 ANQGSEA. The CDR3 loop is CSVEGAPATNEKLFF. CDR3 DNA sequence: TGCAGCGTTGAAGGAGCTCCTGCAACTAATGAAAAACTGTTTTTT.

This clonotype showed up just a few times. The chain recombines TRBV4-1 with TRBJ2-7; D perhaps matches TRBD1 (5 bases). The length of the CDR3 is 12 residues. The germline gives CDR1 MGHRA, CDR2 YSYEKL. The V and J ends lost 4 bases and 6 bases respectively, with 10 bases between them. The CDR3 reads CASSPERGEQYF. The DNA of the CDR3 is TGCGCCAGCAGCCCAGAAAGGGGCGAGCAGTACTTC.

This clonotype was detected only a few times. This chain joins TRBV14 and TRBJ2-1; D is unresolved. This CDR3 contains 14 residues. Germline CDR1 SGHDN, CDR2 FVKESK. The ends were cut back, 2 bases at V and 3 bases at J, with 8 bases in the middle. DNA of the CDR3: TGTGCCAGCAGCCAACAGATTGGCTACAATGAGCAGTTCTTC. It yields the protein CASSQQIGYNEQFF.

This clonotype turned up a few times. This chain links TRBV20-1 with TRBJ2-7, with 9 bases matching TRBD2. Trimming removed 0 bases from V and 3 bases from J; junction bases left unmatched: 6. The CDR3 has 15 residues. The V gene's germline CDR1 is DFQATT and CDR2 SNEGSKA (reference sequence). CDR3 in DNA: TGCAGTGCTAGAGATCAAGGTAGCGGGAGCTACGAGCAGTACTTC. Encoded protein: CSARDQGSGSYEQYF.

Only a few counts were recorded for this clonotype. The rearrangement joins TRBV11-1 to TRBJ2-1; the match to TRBD2 covers 8 bases. The CDR3 has 16 amino acids. Per the germline V gene, CDR1 is SGHAT and CDR2 is FQDESV (reference sequence). Trimming took 5 bases from V and 4 from J; bases not matched to a gene: 10. The DNA for the CDR3 is TGTGCCAGCAGCCTCCGGAGAGCGGGAGCGTACAATGAGCAGTTCTTC. Its translation: CASSLRRAGAYNEQFF. Complete variable domain (other parts from reference TRBV11-1 and TRBJ2-1): EAEVAQSPRYKITEKSQAVAFWCDPISGHATLYWYRQILGQGPELLVQFQDESVVDDSQLPKDRFSAERLKGVDSTLKIQPAELGDSAMYLCASSLRRAGAYNEQFFGPGTRLTVL.

This clonotype was detected only a few times. V gene TRBV9 combines with J gene TRBJ2-3; D could derive from TRBD1 or TRBD2 (5 bases each). This CDR3 contains 15 residues. Germline V gene sequence: CDR1 SGDLS, CDR2 YYNGEE. Trimming removed 0 bases at V and 5 bases at J, with 13 bases between. The CDR3 protein is CASSVVGAGGDTQYF. CDR3 bases: TGTGCCAGCAGCGTAGTTGGGGCAGGAGGAGATACGCAGTATTTT. Full variable domain (missing parts from reference TRBV9 and TRBJ2-3): DSGVTQTPKHLITATGQRVTLRCSPRSGDLSVYWYQQSLDQGLQFLIQYYNGEERAKGNILERFSAQQFPDLHSELNLSSLELGDSALYFCASSVVGAGGDTQYFGPGTRLTVL.

This clonotype was seen many times. The chain has TRBV5-1 and TRBJ1-2, with D possibly TRBD1 on 5 matching bases. This CDR3 has 12 amino acids. The germline V and J ends were trimmed by 4 bases and 4 bases, with 8 bases remaining between them. CDR1 and CDR2 (germline): SGHRS, YFSETQ. The CDR3 bases are TGCGCCAGCAGCGTCGGGGCCTATGGCTACACCTTC. It codes for CASSVGAYGYTF.

The sample holds a few counts of this clonotype. CDR3 region: CSVERAESGSGYEQYF. The CDR3 DNA reads as TGCAGCGTTGAAAGAGCTGAGAGCGGGAGTGGCTACGAGCAGTACTTC. The rearrangement joins TRBV29-1 to TRBJ2-7; 8 nucleotides line up with TRBD2. The CDR3 runs to 16 residues. V shed 2 bases and J 3 bases; nucleotides not matched to a gene: 12. Germline V CDR1 and CDR2: SQVTM, ANQGSEA.